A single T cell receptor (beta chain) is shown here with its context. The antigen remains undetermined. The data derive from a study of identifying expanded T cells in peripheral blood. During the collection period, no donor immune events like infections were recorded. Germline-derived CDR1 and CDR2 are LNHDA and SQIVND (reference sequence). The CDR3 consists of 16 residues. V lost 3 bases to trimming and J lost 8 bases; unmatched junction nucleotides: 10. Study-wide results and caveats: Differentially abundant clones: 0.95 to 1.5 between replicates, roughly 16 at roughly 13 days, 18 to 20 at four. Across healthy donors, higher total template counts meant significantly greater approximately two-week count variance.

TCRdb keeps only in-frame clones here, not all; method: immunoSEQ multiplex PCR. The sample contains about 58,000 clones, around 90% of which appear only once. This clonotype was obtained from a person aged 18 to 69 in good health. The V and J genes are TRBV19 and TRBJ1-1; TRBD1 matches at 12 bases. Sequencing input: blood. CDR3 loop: CASSIRDRGRGGEAFF. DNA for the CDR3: TGTGCCAGTAGTATTAGGGACAGGGGGCGAGGCGGCGAAGCTTTCTTT.